One sample yielded the 4 T cell receptor beta chains listed below, sequenced in a study of cytomegalovirus exposure and HLA in healthy donors. With 60 Vbeta and 13 Jbeta primers, the PCR was carried out. The assay was immunoSEQ multiplex PCR, and TCRdb's table has in-frame clones only and misses some. The sample has more than 90,000 clones, over 70% seen once. The specimen was PBMCs. Receptors were obtained from a woman between 45 and 60 years old in good health and CMV-seropositive.

The V call is TRBV7-9, the J call TRBJ2-7, with 9 bases fitting TRBD1. The V gene's germline CDR1 is SEHNR and CDR2 FQNEAQ (reference sequence). After removal of 4 bases from V and 3 bases from J, the junction contained 4 bases not matched to a gene. This CDR3 is built from 14 residues. As DNA, the CDR3 is TGTGCCAGCAGCTACACGGGACAGGGCTACGAGCAGTACTTC. Protein: CASSYTGQGYEQYF.

V gene TRBV5-5 combines with J gene TRBJ1-5; 10 positions match TRBD1. With V trimmed by 0 bases and J by 6 bases, 6 bases remained unmatched. The CDR3 is 16 amino acids. The germline V gene encodes CDR1 SGHKS and CDR2 YYEKEE (reference sequence). This chain's CDR3 is CASSLASGTGVQPQHF. The DNA for the CDR3 is TGTGCCAGCAGCTTGGCCTCGGGGACAGGGGTTCAGCCCCAGCATTTT.

J is TRBJ2-7 and V is TRBV7-9, with 9 bases that match TRBD1. Germline assignment: CDR1 SEHNR and CDR2 FQNEAQ (reference sequence). CDR3 length: 15 amino acids. The J segment lost 5 bases and the V segment lost 5 bases, leaving 10 bases of the junction unmatched. In DNA, the CDR3 is TGTGCCAGCAGCACTTGGGACAGGGATTTCCACGAGCAGTACTTC. Its translation: CASSTWDRDFHEQYF.

This rearrangement joins TRBV19 to TRBJ2-6; 8 bases line up with TRBD1. Germline V gene lookup returns CDR1 LNHDA and CDR2 SQIVND (reference sequence). V lost 1 base and J lost 1; bases outside the gene matches: 9. The CDR3 has 19 residues. CDR3 loop: CASSIVRGQGLSGANVLTF. CDR3 nucleotide sequence: TGTGCCAGTAGTATAGTCCGCGGACAGGGCCTATCTGGGGCCAACGTCCTGACTTTC.